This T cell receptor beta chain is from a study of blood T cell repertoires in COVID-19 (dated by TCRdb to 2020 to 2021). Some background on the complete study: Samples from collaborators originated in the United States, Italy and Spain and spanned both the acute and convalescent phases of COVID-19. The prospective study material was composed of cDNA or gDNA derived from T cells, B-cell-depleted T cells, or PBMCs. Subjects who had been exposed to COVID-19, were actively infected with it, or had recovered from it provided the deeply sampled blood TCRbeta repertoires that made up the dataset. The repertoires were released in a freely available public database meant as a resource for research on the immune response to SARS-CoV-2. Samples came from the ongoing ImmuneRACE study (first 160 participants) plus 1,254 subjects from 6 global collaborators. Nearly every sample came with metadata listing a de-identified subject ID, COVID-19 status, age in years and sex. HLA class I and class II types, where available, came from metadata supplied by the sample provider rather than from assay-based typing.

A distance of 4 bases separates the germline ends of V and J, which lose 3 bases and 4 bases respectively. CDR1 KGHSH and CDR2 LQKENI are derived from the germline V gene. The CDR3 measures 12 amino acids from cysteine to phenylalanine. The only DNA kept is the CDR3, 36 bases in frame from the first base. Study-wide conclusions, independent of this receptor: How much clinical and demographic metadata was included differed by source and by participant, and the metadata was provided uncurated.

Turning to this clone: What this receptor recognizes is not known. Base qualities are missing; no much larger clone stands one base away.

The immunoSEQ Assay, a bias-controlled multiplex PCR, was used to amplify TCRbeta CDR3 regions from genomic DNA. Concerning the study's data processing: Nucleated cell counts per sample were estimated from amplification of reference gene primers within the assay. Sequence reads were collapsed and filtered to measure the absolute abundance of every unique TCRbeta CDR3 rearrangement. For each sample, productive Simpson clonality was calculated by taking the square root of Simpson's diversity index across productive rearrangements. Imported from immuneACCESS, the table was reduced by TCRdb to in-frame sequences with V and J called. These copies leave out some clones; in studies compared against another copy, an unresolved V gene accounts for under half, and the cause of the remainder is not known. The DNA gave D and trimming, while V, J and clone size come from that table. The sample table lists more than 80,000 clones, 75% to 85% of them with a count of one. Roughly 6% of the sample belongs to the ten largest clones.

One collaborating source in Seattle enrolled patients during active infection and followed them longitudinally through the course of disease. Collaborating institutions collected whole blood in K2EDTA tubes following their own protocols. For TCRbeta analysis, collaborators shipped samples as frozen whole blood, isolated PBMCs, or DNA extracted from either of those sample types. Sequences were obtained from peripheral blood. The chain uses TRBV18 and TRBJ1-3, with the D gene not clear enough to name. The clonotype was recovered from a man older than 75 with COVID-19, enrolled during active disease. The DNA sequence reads TGTGCCAGCTCACCCCAGGGAAACACCATATATTTT. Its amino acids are CASSPQGNTIYF.